These 30 T cell receptor beta chains came from one sample sequenced in a study of cytomegalovirus exposure and HLA in healthy donors. The primer mix had 60 Vbeta and 13 Jbeta primers. The assay was immunoSEQ multiplex PCR, and TCRdb's table has in-frame clones only and misses some. The sample includes about 160,000 clones, around 75% of them seen just once. Sequenced material: PBMCs. These TCRs come from a man younger than 35 in good health and CMV-seropositive.

This chain uses TRBV5-1 with TRBJ2-3; TRBD2 matches at 8 bases. The CDR3 is 16 residues long. Per germline, CDR1 SGHRS and CDR2 YFSETQ. V lost 0 bases and J lost 3; bases outside the gene matches: 6. Here the CDR3 DNA reads TGCGCCAGCAGCTTGGCCGGGGCTAGCGGGACAGATACGCAGTATTTT. Translating gives CASSLAGASGTDTQYF. Full variable domain (missing parts from reference TRBV5-1 and TRBJ2-3): KAGVTQTPRYLIKTRGQQVTLSCSPISGHRSVSWYQQTPGQGLQFLFEYFSETQRNKGNFPGRFSGRQFSNSRSEMNVSTLELGDSALYLCASSLAGASGTDTQYFGPGTRLTVL.

This clone was detected only once. At the DNA level, this CDR3 is encoded by other sequences in the same sample as well. The chain recombines TRBV7-9 with TRBJ1-1, with 7 nucleotides matching TRBD1. Losses at the gene ends were 5 bases for V and 1 base for J; bases not matched to a gene: 4. There are 14 residues in the CDR3. CDR1 SEHNR and CDR2 FQNEAQ come from the germline V gene (reference sequence). CDR3 sequence reads: CASSPQGGNTEAFF. CDR3 in DNA: TGTGCCAGCAGCCCCCAGGGGGGGAACACTGAAGCTTTCTTT. Full variable domain (rest looked up from reference TRBV7-9 and TRBJ1-1): DTGVSQNPRHKITKRGQNVTFRCDPISEHNRLYWYRQTLGQGPEFLTYFQNEAQLEKSRLLSDRFSAERPKGSFSTLEIQRTEQGDSAMYLCASSPQGGNTEAFFGQGTRLTVV.

This clone occurred once. The V and J genes are TRBV11-2 and TRBJ2-1, with 10 bases matching TRBD1. This CDR3 comprises 13 residues. Looked up from germline, CDR1 is SGHAT and CDR2 is FQNNGV. V lost 5 bases, J lost 9 bases, and 4 bases stayed unmatched. CDR3 loop: CASSVGQGFEQFF. CDR3 nucleotide sequence: TGTGCCAGCAGCGTGGGACAGGGGTTTGAGCAGTTCTTC.

This rearrangement joins TRBV5-6 to TRBJ1-1; 7 bases are a match to TRBD1. Germline CDR1 reads SGHDT; CDR2 reads YYEEEE. J gave up 6 bases and V 2 bases, and 4 bases lay outside the gene matches. CDR3 length: 13 amino acids. CDR3 amino acids: CASSFSTGAEAFF. In nucleotides, the CDR3 is TGTGCCAGCAGCTTTAGTACAGGGGCTGAAGCTTTCTTT.

This clone has a single count. The chain uses TRBV2 and TRBJ2-2; TRBD1 agrees at 10 bases. V trimming: 5 bases; J trimming: 5 bases; junction bases outside the gene matches: 5. The germline V gene has CDR1 SNHLY and CDR2 FYNNEI. This CDR3 is 15 amino acids long. Written as DNA, the CDR3 is TGTGCCAGCAGTCGGGGACAGGGGCGGACCGGGGAGCTGTTTTTT. Protein sequence: CASSRGQGRTGELFF. Full variable domain (remainder filled in from reference TRBV2 and TRBJ2-2): EPEVTQTPSHQVTQMGQEVILRCVPISNHLYFYWYRQILGQKVEFLVSFYNNEISEKSEIFDDQFSVERPDGSNFTLKIRSTKLEDSAMYFCASSRGQGRTGELFFGEGSRLTVL.

The chain has TRBV29-1 and TRBJ1-3; TRBD1 aligns across 8 bases. The CDR3 length is 13 residues. In germline, CDR1 is SQVTM, CDR2 ANQGSEA. The junction had 4 bases not matched to a gene; V was cut back by 5 bases and J by 4 bases. In DNA, the CDR3 is TGCAGCGTTAGACAGGGGCCCGGAAACACCATATATTTT. This encodes CSVRQGPGNTIYF.

This clone appeared once. DNA for the CDR3: TGTGCCAGCAGCTTATACGGGGGGGATCCAGATACGCAGTATTTT. Its translation: CASSLYGGDPDTQYF. The chain combines TRBV11-1 with TRBJ2-3; 8 nucleotides agree with TRBD2. The germline gives CDR1 SGHAT, CDR2 FQDESV (reference sequence). The CDR3 totals 15 residues. Germline trimming cut 2 bases from V and 4 bases from J; bases unmatched to any gene: 5.

A single count supports this clone. This rearrangement joins TRBV28 to TRBJ1-1, with 7 bases identical to TRBD1. The CDR3 is made up of 15 amino acids. Germline CDR1 reads MDHEN; CDR2 reads SYDVKM. V was clipped by 5 bases and J by 1 base; unmatched bases: 7. The CDR3 loop is CASSPGQESNTEAFF. CDR3 coding DNA: TGTGCCAGCAGTCCCGGACAGGAGTCGAACACTGAAGCTTTCTTT.

The CDR3 sequence is CASSLGGGTSSTGELFF. DNA for the CDR3: TGTGCCAGCAGCTTAGGAGGCGGGACTAGCAGTACCGGGGAGCTGTTTTTT. V usage is TRBV7-9 and J usage is TRBJ2-2; 9 bases are a match to TRBD2. After removal of 1 base from V and 5 bases from J, the junction contained 8 bases not matched to a gene. This CDR3 region has 17 residues. Germline V gene sequence: CDR1 SEHNR, CDR2 FQNEAQ (reference sequence). The full variable domain, in which reference TRBV7-9 and TRBJ2-2 provide the parts outside the CDR3, is DTGVSQNPRHKITKRGQNVTFRCDPISEHNRLYWYRQTLGQGPEFLTYFQNEAQLEKSRLLSDRFSAERPKGSFSTLEIQRTEQGDSAMYLCASSLGGGTSSTGELFFGEGSRLTVL.

The rearrangement links TRBV15 to TRBJ1-2; D call uncertain. V was shortened by 0 bases and J by 1 base, with 15 bases between the two germline ends. Germline CDR1 LNHNV, CDR2 YYDKDF (reference sequence). The CDR3 loop spans 17 amino acids. The CDR3 DNA follows: TGTGCCACCAGCAGAGACCCCCCATTAATACTTAACTATGGCTACACCTTC. Encoded protein: CATSRDPPLILNYGYTF. Filled out from reference TRBV15 and TRBJ1-2, the complete variable domain reads DAMVIQNPRYQVTQFGKPVTLSCSQTLNHNVMYWYQQKSSQAPKLLFHYYDKDFNNEADTPDNFQSRRPNTSFCFLDIRSPGLGDTAMYLCATSRDPPLILNYGYTFGSGTRLTVV.

The chain couples TRBV5-5 to TRBJ2-7, with D possibly being TRBD1 (5 bases). The CDR3 length is 12 residues. Germline loops: CDR1 SGHKS, CDR2 YYEKEE (reference sequence). The V end lost 4 bases, the J end lost 4 bases, and 9 bases lay between the germline ends. CDR3 coding DNA: TGTGCCAGCAGCCCAGGGTTTTACGAGCAGTACGTC. It codes for CASSPGFYEQYV.

This clone occurred once. V is TRBV6-1 and J is TRBJ2-1; TRBD1 matches at 9 bases. Losses at the gene ends were 1 base for V and 4 bases for J; bases not matched to a gene: 8. Germline assignment: CDR1 MNHNS and CDR2 SASEGT. The length of the CDR3 is 17 residues. The CDR3 spells CASSEEGTGSFYNEQFF. In DNA form, the CDR3 reads TGTGCCAGCAGTGAAGAAGGGACAGGGTCCTTTTACAATGAGCAGTTCTTC.

This clone was counted a few times. CDR3 sequence reads: CASSYLPEQEEGYTF. CDR3 in DNA: TGTGCCAGCAGTTACCTTCCAGAGCAGGAAGAAGGCTACACCTTC. This rearrangement joins TRBV6-5 to TRBJ1-2, with D unclear. The CDR3 sequence is 15 residues long. Trimming stripped 2 bases from V and 8 bases from J, with 18 bases between. Germline V gene data show CDR1 as MNHEY and CDR2 as SVGAGI.

The chain uses TRBV6-1 and TRBJ2-7; a weak D match, TRBD1 (6 bases). CDR3 length: 13 residues. V lost 3 bases and J lost 8, with 14 bases in between. CDR1 MNHNS and CDR2 SASEGT come from the germline V gene. The CDR3 DNA reads as TGTGCCAGCAGTGAGTGGGACACCGGTAAGCAGTACGTC. Protein: CASSEWDTGKQYV.

This chain connects TRBV6-1 to TRBJ1-1; TRBD1 matches at 7 bases. Trimming at V came to 6 bases and at J to 1 base, leaving 5 bases not matched to a gene. The CDR3 extends over 14 amino acids. Looked up from germline, CDR1 is MNHNS and CDR2 is SASEGT. The CDR3 nucleotides are TGTGCCAGCAGCACACAGGGGTGGAACACTGAAGCTTTCTTT. Translation: CASSTQGWNTEAFF.

J is TRBJ1-6 and V is TRBV27, with D maybe TRBD1 (6 bases). The CDR3 runs to 16 residues. Germline CDR1 MNHEY, CDR2 SMNVEV (reference sequence). The V end was cut by 4 bases, the J end by 4 bases, with 14 bases between. CDR3 sequence: CASSSRGGYYNSPLHF. The CDR3 bases are TGTGCCAGCAGTTCGAGGGGGGGGTATTATAATTCACCCCTCCACTTT.

The rearrangement joins TRBV28 to TRBJ2-3; possible D gene TRBD1, 5 bases. The CDR3 has 13 amino acids. V was cut by 6 bases and J by 6 bases, with 13 bases left in between. Germline V gives CDR1 MDHEN, CDR2 SYDVKM. CDR3 sequence: CASSRSKGDTQYF. The CDR3 coding sequence is TGTGCCAGCAGCCGATCGAAGGGGGATACGCAGTATTTT.

V gene TRBV7-9 combines with J gene TRBJ2-3, with 16 bases identical to TRBD2. The germline V gene has CDR1 SEHNR and CDR2 FQNEAQ (reference sequence). The V gene end was trimmed by 10 bases and the J gene end by 4 bases; junction bases not matched to a gene: 2. The length of the CDR3 is 14 residues. CDR3 bases: TGTGCCATCGGGACTAGCGGGGGGGCAGATACGCAGTATTTT. The encoded protein is CAIGTSGGADTQYF.

Here the CDR3 DNA reads TGCGCCAGCAGCCCGGACTTAGCTAACTATGGCTACACCTTC. It yields the protein CASSPDLANYGYTF. This chain connects TRBV4-1 to TRBJ1-2; D remains ambiguous. The V gene's germline CDR1 is MGHRA and CDR2 YSYEKL. V lost 4 bases and J lost 0, with 9 bases in between. CDR3 length equals 14 residues.

V gene TRBV5-4 combines with J gene TRBJ2-7; 10 bases agree with TRBD2. Germline V gene sequence: CDR1 SGHNT, CDR2 YYREEE (reference sequence). After removal of 3 bases from V and 7 bases from J, the junction contained 10 bases not matched to a gene. The CDR3 is 15 residues long. The DNA for the CDR3 is TGTGCCAGCAGCTCCATTCTAGCGGGAGTGAGGGAGCAGTACGTC. Residues: CASSSILAGVREQYV.

The chain links TRBV9 to TRBJ1-5; D call uncertain. From germline, CDR1 is SGDLS and CDR2 YYNGEE. With 7 bases removed from V and 1 base from J, the gap between germline ends came to 12 bases. The CDR3 contains 14 residues. The CDR3 region is CASGEGGSNQPQHF. The CDR3 nucleotides are TGTGCCAGCGGGGAGGGTGGAAGCAATCAGCCCCAGCATTTT.

The chain carries TRBV30 and TRBJ2-1; D call uncertain. The length of the CDR3 is 12 residues. The V gene's germline CDR1 is GTSNPN and CDR2 SVGIG (reference sequence). The CDR3 is CAWCGSYNEQFF. The DNA of the CDR3 is TGTGCTTGGTGCGGCTCCTACAATGAGCAGTTCTTC.

This clone was recorded once. The V gene is TRBV5-1, the J gene TRBJ2-3; D ambiguous. The V end was cut by 4 bases, the J end by 5 bases, with 8 bases between. In germline, CDR1 is SGHRS, CDR2 YFSETQ. This CDR3 is built from 12 residues. CDR3 DNA sequence: TGCGCCAGCAGCCCCGCCGGAGATACGCAGTATTTT. Protein: CASSPAGDTQYF.

This rearrangement joins TRBV11-3 to TRBJ2-7; D tentatively fits TRBD1 or TRBD2 (5 bases each). The germline gives CDR1 SGHNT, CDR2 YENEEA. This CDR3 contains 14 residues. Trimming left V 3 bases short and J 5 bases short, with 14 bases between. CDR3 loop: CASSFGKRGHEQYV. The DNA for the CDR3 is TGTGCCAGCAGCTTCGGGAAAAGGGGACACGAGCAGTACGTC.

This clone was recorded once. The rearrangement joins TRBV28 to TRBJ1-5; tentative D call: TRBD1 (5 bases). The length of the CDR3 is 14 residues. CDR1 is MDHEN and CDR2 is SYDVKM in the germline V gene. V was cut by 5 bases and J by 2 bases, with 10 bases left in between. CDR3 nucleotide sequence: TGTGCCAGCAGTCCGACAGTGGGCAATCAGCCCCAGCATTTT. The encoded protein is CASSPTVGNQPQHF.

The V gene is TRBV11-2, the J gene TRBJ1-1; D not certain. There are 15 residues in the CDR3. Germline loops: CDR1 SGHAT, CDR2 FQNNGV. V lost 5 bases to trimming and J lost 1 base, with 14 bases between them. CDR3 region: CASSPDYVGNTEAFF. DNA of the CDR3: TGTGCCAGCAGCCCAGACTATGTGGGGAACACTGAAGCTTTCTTT.

The genes are TRBV5-6 and TRBJ2-3; TRBD1 might be the D (5 bases). This CDR3 comprises 15 residues. CDR1 is SGHDT, CDR2 YYEEEE, per germline. With 1 base removed from V and 3 bases from J, the gap between germline ends came to 12 bases. CDR3 sequence: CASSLSFGQTDTQYF. The CDR3 DNA reads as TGTGCCAGCAGCTTGTCCTTCGGACAAACAGATACGCAGTATTTT.

Worth noting for this clone: Compared with germline, one end of the junction differs, possibly owing to a read error. The rearrangement joins TRBV19 to TRBJ1-5, with 9 bases fitting TRBD1. The CDR3 extends over 16 amino acids. The germline gives CDR1 LNHDA, CDR2 SQIVND (reference sequence). This chain's CDR3 is CASGIRTGASNQPQHF. CDR3 DNA: TGTGCCAGTGGTATCCGGACAGGGGCTAGCAATCAGCCCCAGCATTTT.

This chain uses TRBV2 with TRBJ2-5; TRBD2 matches at 7 bases. V shed 4 bases, J shed 6 bases, and the junction held 11 bases outside the gene matches. The CDR3 is 15 residues long. Germline CDR1 and CDR2: SNHLY and FYNNEI. In nucleotides, the CDR3 is TGTGCCAGCAGTGGAGCTAGCGGCTCGGTGAAGACCCAGTACTTC. Its protein is CASSGASGSVKTQYF.

Only a few counts were recorded for this clone. The chain is built from TRBV25-1 and TRBJ1-2; perhaps TRBD1 as D (6 bases). CDR3 length: 15 residues. V lost 3 bases and J lost 4, with 15 bases in between. CDR1 is MGHDK and CDR2 is SYGVNS in the germline V gene. In nucleotides, the CDR3 is TGTGCCAGCAGTGACCCCAACAGGGTGAGCTATGGCTACACCTTC. This codes for CASSDPNRVSYGYTF.